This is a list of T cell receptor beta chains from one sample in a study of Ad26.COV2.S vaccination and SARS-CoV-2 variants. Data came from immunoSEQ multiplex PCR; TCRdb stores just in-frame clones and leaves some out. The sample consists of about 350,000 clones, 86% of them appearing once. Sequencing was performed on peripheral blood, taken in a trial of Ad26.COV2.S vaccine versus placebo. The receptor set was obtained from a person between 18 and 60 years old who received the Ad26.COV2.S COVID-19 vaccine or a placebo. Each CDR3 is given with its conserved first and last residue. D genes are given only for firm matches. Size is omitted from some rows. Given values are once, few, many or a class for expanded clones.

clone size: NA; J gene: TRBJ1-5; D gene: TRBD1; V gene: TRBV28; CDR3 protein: CASSLWTGLLGNQPQHF; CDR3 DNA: TGTGCCAGCAGTCTTTGGACAGGGCTATTAGGCAATCAGCCCCAGCATTTT
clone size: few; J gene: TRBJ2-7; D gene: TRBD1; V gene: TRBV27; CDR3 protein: CASSLTGTGGAGATYEQYF; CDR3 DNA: TGTGCCAGCAGTTTGACCGGGACAGGGGGCGCGGGGGCCACCTACGAGCAGTACTTC
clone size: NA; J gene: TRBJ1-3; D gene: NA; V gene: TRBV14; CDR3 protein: CASSQLTGGGNTIYF; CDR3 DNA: TGTGCCAGCAGCCAATTGACAGGCGGAGGAAACACCATATATTTT
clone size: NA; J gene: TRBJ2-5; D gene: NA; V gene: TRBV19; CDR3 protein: CASSMYSKETQYF; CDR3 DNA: TGTGCCAGTAGTATGTACAGCAAAGAGACCCAGTACTTC
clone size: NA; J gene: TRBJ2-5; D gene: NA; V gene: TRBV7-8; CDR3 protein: CASSPRRVETQYF; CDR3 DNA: TGTGCCAGCAGCCCCCGGCGGGTGGAGACCCAGTACTTC
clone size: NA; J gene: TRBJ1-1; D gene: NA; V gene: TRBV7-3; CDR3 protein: CASRRAGTTEAFF; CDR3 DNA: TGTGCCAGCAGGCGGGCCGGGACAACTGAAGCTTTCTTT
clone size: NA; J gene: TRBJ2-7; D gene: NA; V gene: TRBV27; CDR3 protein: CASSFSGTHSYEQYF; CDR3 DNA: TGTGCCAGCAGTTTTTCCGGGACACACTCCTACGAGCAGTACTTC
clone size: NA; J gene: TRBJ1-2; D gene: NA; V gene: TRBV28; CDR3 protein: CASSTPRGANYGYTF; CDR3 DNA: TGTGCCAGCAGTACCCCTCGGGGGGCGAACTATGGCTACACCTTC
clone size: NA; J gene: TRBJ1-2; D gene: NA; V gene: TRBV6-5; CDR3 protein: CASSPPGFGYTF; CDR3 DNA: TGTGCCAGCAGCCCCCCAGGTTTTGGCTACACCTTC
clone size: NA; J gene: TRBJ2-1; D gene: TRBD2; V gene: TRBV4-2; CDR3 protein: CASSQDSSGGVNEQFF; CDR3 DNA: TGTGCCAGCAGCCAAGATAGCAGCGGGGGGGTCAATGAGCAGTTCTTC
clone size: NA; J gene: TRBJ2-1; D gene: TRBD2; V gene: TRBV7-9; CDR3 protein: CASSPDGLAGEGEQFF; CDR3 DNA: TGTGCCAGCAGCCCCGACGGACTAGCGGGAGAGGGTGAGCAGTTCTTC
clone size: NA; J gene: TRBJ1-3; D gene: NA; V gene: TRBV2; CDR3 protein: CASSVLYRSGNTIYF; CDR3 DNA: TGTGCCAGCAGTGTATTATACAGGTCCGGAAACACCATATATTTT
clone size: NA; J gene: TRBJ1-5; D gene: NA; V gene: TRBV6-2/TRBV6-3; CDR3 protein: CASSPDTTSNQPQHF; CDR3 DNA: TGTGCCAGCAGCCCGGACACTACAAGCAATCAGCCCCAGCATTTT
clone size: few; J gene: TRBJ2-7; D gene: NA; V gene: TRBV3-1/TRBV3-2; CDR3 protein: CASSQGPTSYEQYF; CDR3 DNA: TGTGCCAGCAGCCAAGGACCAACTAGCTACGAGCAGTACTTC
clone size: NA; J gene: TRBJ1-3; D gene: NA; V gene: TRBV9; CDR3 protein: CASSVGLSSGNTIYF; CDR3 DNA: TGTGCCAGCAGCGTTGGTCTATCCTCTGGAAACACCATATATTTT
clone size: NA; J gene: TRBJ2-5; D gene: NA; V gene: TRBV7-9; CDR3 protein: CASSLKQGPTQETQYF; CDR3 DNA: TGTGCCAGCAGCTTAAAACAGGGCCCTACCCAAGAGACCCAGTACTTC
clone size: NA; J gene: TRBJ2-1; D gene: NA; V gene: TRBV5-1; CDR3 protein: CASKEGGANNEQFF; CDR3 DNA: TGCGCCAGCAAAGAAGGCGGGGCCAACAATGAGCAGTTCTTC
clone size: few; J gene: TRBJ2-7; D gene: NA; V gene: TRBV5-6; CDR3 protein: CASSLRVAYEQYF; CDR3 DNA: TGTGCCAGCAGCTTGAGGGTTGCCTACGAGCAGTACTTC
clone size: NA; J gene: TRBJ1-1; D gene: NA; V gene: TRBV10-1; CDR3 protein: CASFRDLNTEAFF; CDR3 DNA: TGCGCCAGTTTCAGAGACTTAAACACTGAAGCTTTCTTT
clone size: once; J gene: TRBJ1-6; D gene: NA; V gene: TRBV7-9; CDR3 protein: CASSLEGVGSPLHF; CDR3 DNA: TGTGCCAGCAGCTTAGAAGGGGTTGGGTCACCCCTCCACTTT
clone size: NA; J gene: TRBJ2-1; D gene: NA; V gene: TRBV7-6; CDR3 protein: CASSLSHNEQFF; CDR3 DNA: TGTGCCAGCAGCTTAAGTCACAATGAGCAGTTCTTC
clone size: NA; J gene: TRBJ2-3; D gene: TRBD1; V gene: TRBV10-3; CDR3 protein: CAIGDRGNTDTQYF; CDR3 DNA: TGTGCCATCGGTGACAGGGGGAACACAGATACGCAGTATTTT
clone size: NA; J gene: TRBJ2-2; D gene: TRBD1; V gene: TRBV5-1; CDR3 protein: CASSLAEGTGRTGELFF; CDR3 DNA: TGCGCCAGCAGCTTGGCCGAGGGGACAGGAAGAACCGGGGAGCTGTTTTTT
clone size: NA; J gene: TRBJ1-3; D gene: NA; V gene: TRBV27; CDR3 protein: CASSFSPSSGNTIYF; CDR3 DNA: TGTGCCAGCAGTTTTAGCCCGAGCTCTGGAAACACCATATATTTT
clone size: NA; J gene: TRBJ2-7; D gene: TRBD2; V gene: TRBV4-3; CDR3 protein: CASSQDPSGAYYEQYF; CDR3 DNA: TGCGCCAGCAGCCAAGATCCTAGCGGGGCCTACTACGAGCAGTACTTC
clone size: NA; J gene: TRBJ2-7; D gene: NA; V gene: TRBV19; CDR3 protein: CASSTQGMSSYEQYF; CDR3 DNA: TGTGCCAGTAGTACGCAGGGTATGAGCTCCTACGAGCAGTACTTC
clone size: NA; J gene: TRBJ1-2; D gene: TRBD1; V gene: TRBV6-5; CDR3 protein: CASSTGTGAGGYTF; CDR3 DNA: TGTGCCAGCAGTACCGGGACAGGGGCAGGCGGCTACACCTTC
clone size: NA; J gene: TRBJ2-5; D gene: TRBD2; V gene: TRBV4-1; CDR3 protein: CASSQVGLAGGRGWETQYF; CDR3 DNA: TGCGCCAGCAGCCAAGTAGGCCTAGCGGGGGGCAGAGGTTGGGAGACCCAGTACTTC
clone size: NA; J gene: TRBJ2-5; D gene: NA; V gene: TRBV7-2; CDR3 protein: CASSLVLRETQYF; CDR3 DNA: TGTGCCAGCAGCTTAGTCCTCAGGGAGACCCAGTACTTC
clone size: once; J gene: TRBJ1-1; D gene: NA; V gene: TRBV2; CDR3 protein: CASSVGPKGSEAFF; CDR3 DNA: TGTGCCAGCAGTGTGGGCCCGAAGGGGTCTGAAGCTTTCTTT
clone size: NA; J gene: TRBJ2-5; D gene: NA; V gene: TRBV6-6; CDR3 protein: CASSQGVWYF; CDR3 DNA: TGTGCCAGCAGCCAAGGGGTCTGGTACTTC
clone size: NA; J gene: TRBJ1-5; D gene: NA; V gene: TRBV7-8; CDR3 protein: CASSLVATLNQPQHF; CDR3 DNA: TGTGCCAGCAGCTTAGTAGCCACTCTCAATCAGCCCCAGCATTTT
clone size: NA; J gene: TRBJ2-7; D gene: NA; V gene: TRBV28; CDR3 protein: CASSFFGGSAYEQYF; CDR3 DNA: TGTGCCAGCAGTTTCTTTGGGGGTTCCGCCTACGAGCAGTACTTC
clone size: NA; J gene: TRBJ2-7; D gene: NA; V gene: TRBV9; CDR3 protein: CASSAPPSPEQYF; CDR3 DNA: TGTGCCAGCAGCGCCCCGCCCTCCCCCGAGCAGTACTTC
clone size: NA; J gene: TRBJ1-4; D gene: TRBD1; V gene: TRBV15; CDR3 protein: CATSRSQGGTNEKLFF; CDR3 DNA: TGTGCCACCAGCAGATCCCAGGGGGGGACTAATGAAAAACTGTTTTTT
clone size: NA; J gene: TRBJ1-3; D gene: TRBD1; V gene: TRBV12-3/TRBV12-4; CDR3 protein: CASSRQGNTIYF; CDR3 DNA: TGTGCCAGCAGTCGACAGGGGAACACCATATATTTT
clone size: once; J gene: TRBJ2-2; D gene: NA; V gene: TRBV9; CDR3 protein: CASCRADTGELFF; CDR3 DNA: TGTGCCAGCTGCCGAGCGGACACCGGGGAGCTGTTTTTT
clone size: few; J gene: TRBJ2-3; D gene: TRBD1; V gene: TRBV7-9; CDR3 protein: CASSVTGVDTQYF; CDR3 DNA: TGTGCCAGCAGCGTGACAGGGGTAGATACGCAGTATTTT
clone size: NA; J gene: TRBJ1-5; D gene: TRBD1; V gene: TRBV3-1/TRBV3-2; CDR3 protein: CASSHTGGDQPQHF; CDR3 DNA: TGTGCCAGCAGCCACACAGGGGGCGATCAGCCCCAGCATTTT
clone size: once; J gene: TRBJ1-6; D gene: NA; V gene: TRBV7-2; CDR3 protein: CASSLVPGLNSPLHF; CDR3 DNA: TGTGCCAGCAGCTTAGTGCCGGGGTTGAATTCACCCCTCCACTTT
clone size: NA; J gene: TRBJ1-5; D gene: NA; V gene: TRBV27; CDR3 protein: CASSPGGGQPQHF; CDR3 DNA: TGTGCCAGCAGTCCTGGGGGGGGGCAGCCCCAGCATTTT
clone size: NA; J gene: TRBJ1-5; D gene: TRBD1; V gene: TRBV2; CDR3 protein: CASSVQGVRDQPQHF; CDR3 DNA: TGTGCCAGCAGTGTGCAGGGGGTAAGGGATCAGCCCCAGCATTTT